The rows below give T cell receptor beta chains drawn from one sample of a study of CXCR3-negative and CXCR3-positive naive CD8 T cells. TCRdb re-called the 5' RACE reads; one entry per CDR3 protein, DNA not given. The repertoire table contains about 50,000 distinct CDR3 sequences. The sequencing input was naive CXCR3- CD8+ T cells from blood. Receptor source: a human donor in good health. Some clones in this sample may be carry-over from other donors' samples. CDR3s include the opening cysteine and the closing phenylalanine or tryptophan. Each record gives: clone size, V gene, J gene, CDR3 protein. Not every row has a clone size; where given, it reads once, few, many or a size class.

>.|TRBV7-8|TRBJ2-7
CASRPRGSYEQYF
>.|TRBV7-9|TRBJ2-7
CASSLFRDTGRITYEQYF
>.|TRBV13|TRBJ2-1
CASSLAGLASYNEQFF
>.|TRBV29-1|TRBJ2-3
CSVEDQRLLRQASADTQYF
>.|TRBV28|TRBJ2-7
CASSLVPKSSYEQYF
>.|TRBV28|TRBJ2-1
CASSLASGRSSYNEQFF
>.|TRBV24-1|TRBJ1-5
CATSDLNRDQPQHF
>.|TRBV16|TRBJ1-4
CASSQLRETSEKLFF
>.|TRBV5-1|TRBJ1-1
CASSYVTGSEAFF
>.|TRBV28|TRBJ2-3
CASSTRLVDKRGSTDTQYF
>.|TRBV7-1|TRBJ2-3
CASSSARTPRSTDTQYF
>.|TRBV29-1|TRBJ2-1
CSVGTGLSSYNEQFF
>.|TRBV27|TRBJ2-1
CASSGDSYNEQFF
>.|TRBV6-2/TRBV6-3|TRBJ1-5
CASSHRGGGNQPQHF
>.|TRBV11-2|TRBJ1-1
CASSLRSWDTEAFF
>.|TRBV28|TRBJ2-7
CASSPRGVLSYEQYF
>.|TRBV7-6|TRBJ1-5
CASSLDPGQNNGPQHF
>.|TRBV3-1|TRBJ2-3
CASSQDFPATDTQYF
>.|TRBV4-3|TRBJ1-1
CASSQETGLRRGGTEAFF
>.|TRBV20-1|TRBJ1-2
CSASRDGGYTF
>.|TRBV14|TRBJ1-4
CASSPRTGYNEKLFF
>.|TRBV12-3/TRBV12-4|TRBJ1-1
CASNLEGPNTEAFF
>.|TRBV5-1|TRBJ1-2
CASSEDGYGYTF
>.|TRBV9|TRBJ2-7
CASSVGDGEQYF
>.|TRBV7-9|TRBJ2-1
CASSSIAARPYNEQFF
>.|TRBV30|TRBJ2-7
CAWSLSTDEQYF
>.|TRBV7-9|TRBJ1-2
CASSLGGDLQGYTF
>.|TRBV10-3|TRBJ2-7
CAISESSGSPSYEQYF
>.|TRBV29-1|TRBJ1-1
CSVEGGDTEAFF
>.|TRBV7-9|TRBJ2-2
CASSPPSRDTGELFF
>.|TRBV7-9|TRBJ1-1
CASSILDSHSEAFF
>medium-sized|TRBV4-1|TRBJ2-7
CASSQTTARSSYEQYF
>.|TRBV7-9|TRBJ2-7
CASSFVTGKSYEQYF
>.|TRBV3-1|TRBJ2-3
CASSGPGPSTDTQYF
>.|TRBV4-1|TRBJ2-1
CASSHGGLAVPDNEQFF
>.|TRBV20-1|TRBJ1-3
CSAIPQGRGNTIYF
>.|TRBV12-3/TRBV12-4|TRBJ2-2
CASGLGPNTGELFF
>.|TRBV12-3/TRBV12-4|TRBJ2-5
CASSPSGAGGIVETQYF
>.|TRBV25-1|TRBJ2-7
CASSGEGGFSYEQYF